This T cell receptor beta chain emerged from a study of vaccination and CD4 T cells after COVID-19. Study-level results: There was no significant change from approximately 21 to 38 median reactive clonotypes.

Time point denoted: late sampling 161 to 241 days after vaccination in a few convalescent patients. Indicated treatment: approximately nine-day PBMC culture with coronavirus spike peptide pools or control peptides (ViraFEST assay). Worth noting for this clonotype: What it recognizes is unknown.

V lost 2 bases, J lost 5 bases, and 9 bases lay in between. Per germline, CDR1 KGHSH and CDR2 LQKENI. CDR3 length equals 13 residues. The Oncomine TCR Beta short-read assay sequenced DNA from cultured CD4+ T cells. Investigators isolated genomic DNA from cultured CD4+ T cells. TCRdb independently ran MiXCR on the PCR reads; one entry per CDR3 protein. The table records about 24,000 distinct CDR3 sequences, 35% to 55% of them present only once. The rearrangement uses TRBV18 and TRBJ2-5; D perhaps matches TRBD2 (6 bases). Sequenced here: CD4+ T cells from blood, cultured in vitro, sampled about 7 months after SARS-CoV-2 vaccination. The sequence came from a human donor who had recovered from COVID-19. The CDR3 nucleotides read TGTGCCAGCTCACCAGGAGGGAGGGAGACCCAGTACTTC. It yields the protein CASSPGGRETQYF.